This T cell receptor (beta chain) was identified in a study of shared clonotypes between healthy human individuals. The study, taken as a whole, reports: A limitation of the genetic and exposure-history diversity represented arose from few donors.

This CDR3 is built from 15 residues. With 4 bases removed from V and 5 bases from J, the gap between germline ends came to 18 bases. Germline CDR1 is SGHRS and CDR2 is YFSETQ. About this clone itself: As yet, its antigen is unknown.

Original handling: Without quality scores, immunoSEQ junctional reads could not be filtered like full-length reads. TCRdb's copy holds only in-frame clones and misses some; the assay was immunoSEQ multiplex PCR. The DNA was the basis for D and trimming; V, J and clone size are from that table. The data show about 1.1 million clones, approximately 80% seen once. This receptor was obtained from a man aged 18 to 29 in good health. Some clones in this sample may be carry-over from other donors' samples. Sequencing was carried out using memory CD4+ T cells from PBMCs. Subset reported: CD45RA-negative fraction. The chain links TRBV5-1 to TRBJ2-5; D might be TRBD2 (5 bases). The CDR3 coding sequence is TGCGCCAGCAGCGCGTCGGGGAGCCTTTGGGAGACCCAGTACTTC. Translation: CASSASGSLWETQYF. The variable domain in full, with the rest retrieved from reference TRBV5-1 and TRBJ2-5, is KAGVTQTPRYLIKTRGQQVTLSCSPISGHRSVSWYQQTPGQGLQFLFEYFSETQRNKGNFPGRFSGRQFSNSRSEMNVSTLELGDSALYLCASSASGSLWETQYFGPGTRLLVL.